Below, 22 T cell receptor beta chains from the same sample are listed, as sequenced in a study of blood T cell repertoires in COVID-19. The table came from immunoSEQ multiplex PCR; TCRdb's copy has only in-frame clones and leaves some out. This table holds around 70,000 clones, over 75% found once. Specimen: peripheral blood. Source of these receptors: a man aged 50-60 years with active COVID-19.

This rearrangement joins TRBV15 to TRBJ2-7, with D tentatively TRBD1 (6 bases). Germline V lookup: CDR1 LNHNV, CDR2 YYDKDF (reference sequence). Trimming left V 5 bases short and J 5 bases short, with 16 bases between. This CDR3 has 14 amino acids. CDR3 nucleotides: TGTGCCACCAGCGGGACACCGTCGTTCGACGAGCAGTACTTC. Translated, it gives CATSGTPSFDEQYF.

Notes on this clone: One end of the junction fails to match germline, which may point to a read error. The CDR3 is CASSSGTSGSQPNF. For the CDR3, the DNA is TGTGCCAGCAGCTCCGGGACTAGCGGGAGTCAACCGAACTTC. This chain links TRBV7-9 with TRBJ2-7; 14 positions agree with TRBD2. Germline CDR1 is SEHNR and CDR2 is FQNEAQ (reference sequence). The CDR3 consists of 14 residues.

The chain uses TRBV19 and TRBJ2-1; 10 nucleotides match TRBD1. The ends lost 8 bases at V and 2 bases at J; junction bases unmatched: 9. The CDR3 is 16 residues long. Germline V gene lookup returns CDR1 LNHDA and CDR2 SQIVND (reference sequence). DNA of the CDR3: TGTGCCAGTCGGACAGGGGGGAGCCAGGCCTACAATGAGCAGTTCTTC. Protein product: CASRTGGSQAYNEQFF. Supplemented by reference TRBV19 and TRBJ2-1, the full variable domain reads DGGITQSPKYLFRKEGQNVTLSCEQNLNHDAMYWYRQDPGQGLRLIYYSQIVNDFQKGDIAEGYSVSREKKESFPLTVTSAQKNPTAFYLCASRTGGSQAYNEQFFGPGTRLTVL.

This clone was observed a single time. The chain links TRBV21-1 to TRBJ2-7; the DNA was not used to check the table's D call, TRBD2. TRBV21-1 is a listed pseudogene. The CDR3 is made up of 16 amino acids. The CDR3: CASSKGASGSSYEQYF. CDR3 nucleotide sequence: TGTGCCAGCAGCAAAGGGGCTAGCGGGAGCTCCTACGAGCAGTACTTC.

The chain has TRBV6-2 or TRBV6-3 and TRBJ2-7; 11 bases match TRBD1. Germline-derived CDR1 and CDR2 are MNHEY and SVGEGT. J lost 3 bases, V lost 2 bases, and 0 bases had no gene match. The CDR3 loop spans 14 amino acids. The CDR3 DNA follows: TGTGCCAGCAGTTACGGGACAGGGGGCTACGAGCAGTACTTC. Amino acid sequence: CASSYGTGGYEQYF.

The V call is TRBV27, the J call TRBJ2-7; 9 positions agree with TRBD1. With 3 bases clipped from V and 4 bases from J, the junction kept 7 bases outside the gene matches. The CDR3 is 15 amino acids. The V gene's germline CDR1 is MNHEY and CDR2 SMNVEV (reference sequence). The CDR3 coding sequence is TGTGCCAGCAGTTTGATTTCCGGGACAGGGTACGAGCAGTACTTC. This translates into CASSLISGTGYEQYF.

The sample holds one count of this clone. The chain combines TRBV4-3 with TRBJ2-2, with a weak D call TRBD2 (6 bases). The V end lost 0 bases, the J end lost 2 bases, and 16 bases lay between the germline ends. This CDR3 spans 18 amino acids. Germline V lookup: CDR1 LGHNA, CDR2 YSLEER. The CDR3 region has the DNA TGCGCCAGCAGCCAAGAGCTAGCGCAAAGAATTAACACCGGGGAGCTGTTTTTT. Protein: CASSQELAQRINTGELFF.

This clone showed up just a few times. The chain combines TRBV6-5 with TRBJ1-5; D perhaps matches TRBD1 (6 bases). This CDR3 has 14 amino acids. The germline V gene has CDR1 MNHEY and CDR2 SVGAGI. V shed 5 bases and J shed 3 bases, with 11 bases lying between them. The CDR3: CASSKQGLNQPQHF. The CDR3, as DNA: TGTGCCAGCAGTAAACAGGGTCTCAATCAGCCCCAGCATTTT.

The DNA of the CDR3 is TGCAGCGTTGTACAGCCCAGCTATGGCTACACCTTC. Translation: CSVVQPSYGYTF. The gene calls are TRBV29-1 and TRBJ1-2; no firm D call. The germline V and J ends were trimmed by 4 bases and 4 bases, with 10 bases remaining between them. Germline V gene lookup returns CDR1 SQVTM and CDR2 ANQGSEA. The CDR3 extends over 12 amino acids.

This rearrangement joins TRBV19 to TRBJ2-1; D may be TRBD2 (7 bases). This CDR3 has 14 residues. V dropped 5 bases and J dropped 5 bases, with 13 bases sitting between them. The germline CDR1 and CDR2 sequences are LNHDA and SQIVND (reference sequence). DNA of the CDR3: TGTGCCAGTAGTTACCGGGGGGCCGACAATGAGCAGTTCTTC. Translation gives CASSYRGADNEQFF.

This chain joins TRBV2 and TRBJ1-2, with D hard to call. The CDR3 has 14 amino acids. V lost 7 bases to trimming and J lost 0 bases, with 12 bases between them. CDR1 is SNHLY and CDR2 is FYNNEI in the germline V gene. The CDR3 loop reads CASTSAAANYGYTF. For the CDR3, the DNA is TGTGCCAGCACGTCGGCGGCAGCTAACTATGGCTACACCTTC.

This clone was seen a single time. This chain's CDR3 is CATYRASGNTIYF. The CDR3, as DNA: TGTGCCACGTACAGGGCTTCTGGAAACACCATATATTTT. The rearrangement links TRBV7-4 to TRBJ1-3; D may be TRBD1 (6 bases). V was trimmed by 10 bases and J by 1 base, leaving 11 bases between them. There are 13 residues in the CDR3. Germline V lookup: CDR1 SGHVT, CDR2 SQSDAQ.

The chain is built from TRBV7-8 and TRBJ2-2; 7 nucleotides align to TRBD2. The CDR3 runs 16 residues. Per the germline V gene, CDR1 is SGHVS and CDR2 is FQNEAQ. Germline trimming cut 1 base from V and 1 base from J; bases unmatched to any gene: 3. This CDR3 is CASSLGGGLNTGELFF. In DNA form, the CDR3 reads TGTGCCAGCAGCTTAGGCGGGGGATTGAACACCGGGGAGCTGTTTTTT.

The chain combines TRBV24-1 with TRBJ2-7; unclear D gene. CDR1 and CDR2 from the germline V gene are KGHDR and SFDVKD. V lost 2 bases and J 3 bases, leaving 13 bases between the germline ends. The CDR3 has 15 residues. As DNA, the CDR3 is TGTGCCACCAGTGATTCATCCCGCACCGGCTACGAGCAGTACTTC. Translating gives CATSDSSRTGYEQYF.

CDR3 sequence reads: CSAQTGQRSYEQYF. CDR3 in DNA: TGCAGCGCCCAAACGGGACAGCGTTCCTACGAGCAGTACTTC. This chain joins TRBV29-1 and TRBJ2-7; 7 bases agree with TRBD1. Germline V gene data show CDR1 as SQVTM and CDR2 as ANQGSEA. This CDR3 contains 14 residues. The J segment lost 1 base and the V segment lost 7 bases, leaving 10 bases of the junction unmatched.

The gene calls are TRBV5-1 and TRBJ2-6; 15 bases match TRBD2. The CDR3 runs 20 residues. Germline CDR1 SGHRS, CDR2 YFSETQ. The V gene end was trimmed by 5 bases and the J gene end by 0 bases; junction bases not matched to a gene: 9. Written as DNA, the CDR3 is TGCGCCAGCAGTCTCCCGGGACTAGCGGGGGGTACCTCTGGGGCCAACGTCCTGACTTTC. It specifies CASSLPGLAGGTSGANVLTF.

This clone came up once. This chain joins TRBV24-1 and TRBJ2-1, with D possibly TRBD1 on 6 matching bases. Germline CDR1 is KGHDR and CDR2 is SFDVKD. V was cut by 5 bases and J by 8 bases, with 18 bases left in between. This CDR3 region has 15 residues. The CDR3 reads CATSVHRVGDDEQFF. The CDR3, as DNA: TGTGCCACCAGTGTCCACAGGGTGGGGGACGATGAGCAGTTCTTC.

The rearrangement joins TRBV27 to TRBJ2-1, with D possibly TRBD2 on 6 matching bases. Germline CDR1 reads MNHEY; CDR2 reads SMNVEV (reference sequence). The CDR3 extends over 18 amino acids. Between the trimmed V and J ends, which lost 5 bases and 0 bases, there was a span of 20 bases. This CDR3 reads CASSPRGSEIPSYNEQFF. CDR3 coding DNA: TGTGCCAGCAGTCCGCGGGGCAGCGAGATACCCTCCTACAATGAGCAGTTCTTC.

This sequence joins TRBV12-3 or TRBV12-4 and TRBJ2-7, with a tentative D call TRBD1 (6 bases). Trimming cost V 2 bases and J 7 bases, with 12 bases left between them. The CDR3 runs 13 residues. CDR3 in DNA: TGTGCCAGCAGTTTATTGGGGGCTGGGGAGCAGTACTTC. Amino acids: CASSLLGAGEQYF.

The chain carries TRBV9 and TRBJ2-7; TRBD2 matches at 7 bases. With 1 base clipped from V and 0 bases from J, the junction kept 4 bases outside the gene matches. The germline CDR1 and CDR2 sequences are SGDLS and YYNGEE. The CDR3 has 15 amino acids. Here the CDR3 DNA reads TGTGCCAGCAGCGTAACTAGCGTCCCCTCCTACGAGCAGTACTTC. This translates into CASSVTSVPSYEQYF.

This clone has just a few counts. The chain recombines TRBV5-1 with TRBJ1-1, with D possibly TRBD1 on 6 matching bases. Trimming stripped 4 bases from V and 7 bases from J, with 11 bases between. Germline V CDR1 and CDR2: SGHRS, YFSETQ. The CDR3 contains 12 residues. This chain's CDR3 is CASSRSTGEAFF. For the CDR3, the DNA is TGCGCCAGCAGCAGATCGACAGGTGAAGCTTTCTTT. Full variable domain (rest looked up from reference TRBV5-1 and TRBJ1-1): KAGVTQTPRYLIKTRGQQVTLSCSPISGHRSVSWYQQTPGQGLQFLFEYFSETQRNKGNFPGRFSGRQFSNSRSEMNVSTLELGDSALYLCASSRSTGEAFFGQGTRLTVV.

The J gene is TRBJ2-3, the V gene TRBV4-3; D not certain. The germline V gene has CDR1 LGHNA and CDR2 YSLEER. Trimming left V 0 bases short and J 3 bases short, with 4 bases between. CDR3 length: 13 residues. CDR3 bases: TGCGCCAGCAGCCAAGATCTGACAGATACGCAGTATTTT. Translation: CASSQDLTDTQYF.